This TCR beta chain was captured in a study of blood T cell repertoires in COVID-19 (dated by TCRdb to 2018 to 2020). Regarding the research as a whole: Samples covering the acute and convalescent phases of COVID-19 were provided by collaborators in the United States, Italy and Spain. Nearly every sample came with metadata listing a de-identified subject ID, COVID-19 status, age in years and sex. Samples were obtained from the ongoing ImmuneRACE study (first 160 participants) and from roughly 1,300 subjects provided by 6 global collaborators. The dataset comprised deeply sampled blood TCRbeta repertoires from subjects exposed to, actively infected with, or recovered from COVID-19. The material from the prospective study consisted of cDNA or gDNA derived from T cells, B-cell-depleted T cells, or PBMCs. Where available, HLA class I and class II types were taken from metadata supplied by the sample provider and were not determined by assay-based typing. The repertoires were released in a freely available public database meant as a resource for research on the immune response to SARS-CoV-2. Findings and caveats that apply to the study as a whole: Clinical and demographic metadata were provided uncurated, with the amount varying by source and participant.

In Seattle, one collaborating source enrolled patients while the infection was active and tracked those patients longitudinally over the course of disease. Collaborating institutions collected whole blood in K2EDTA tubes following their own protocols. For TCRbeta analysis, collaborator samples were shipped as frozen whole blood, as isolated PBMCs, or as DNA extracted from either sample type. On this clone itself: Its target antigen remains unknown. Per-base quality was not reported, and no clone a single base away is much larger than it.

TCRbeta CDR3 regions were amplified from genomic DNA by means of the immunoSEQ Assay, a bias-controlled multiplex PCR. Per the original workflow: Nucleated cell counts per sample were estimated from amplification of reference gene primers within the assay. Sequence reads were collapsed and filtered to measure the absolute abundance of every unique TCRbeta CDR3 rearrangement. Productive Simpson clonality was computed per sample as the square root of Simpson's diversity index over productive rearrangements. TCRdb obtained this table from immuneACCESS and retained in-frame rearrangements with V and J assigned. These tables miss some clones; where compared with another copy, unresolved V genes account for less than half of the shortfall, and the remainder is unexplained. D and trimming come from the DNA, and the V and J calls and clone size come from that table. The sample records around 270,000 clones, 70% to 85% of which are singletons. Together, the top ten hold 0.7% to 1% of the sample.

According to the germline V gene (reference sequence), CDR1 reads LNHDA and CDR2 reads SQIVND. Including the terminal cysteine and phenylalanine, the CDR3 comprises 13 residues. Left in the record is the CDR3 DNA by itself, 39 bases read in frame from the first base. A distance of 13 bases separates the germline ends of V and J, which lose 7 bases and 4 bases respectively. The sample consisted of peripheral blood. The origin of this receptor is a human donor with COVID-19, enrolled during active disease. The donor label of this sample is uncertain. The rearranged segments are TRBV19 and TRBJ1-2; TRBD1 could be the D gene, as 5 bases match. The DNA sequence reads TGTGCCAGTACGGCAGGGCCATTCTATGGCTACACCTTC. Its amino acids are CASTAGPFYGYTF.